This T cell receptor (beta chain) emerged from a study of T-cell memory formation after mild COVID-19. Study outcomes and limitations: Clones contracting over day 15 to 85 were CD4/CD8 balanced, with later expanders leaning CD4+. Among contracting clones, CD4+ were mainly CM/EM and CD8+ enriched in EMRA.

The table lists this clonotype with many counts. Its antigen is currently unknown. This CDR3 is built from 14 residues. Looked up from germline, CDR1 is SGHTA and CDR2 is FQGNSA. V lost 3 bases to trimming and J lost 1 base, with 8 bases between them. TCRdb analysed the 5' RACE reads with MiXCR anew, one entry per CDR3 protein. There are approximately 300,000 distinct CDR3 sequences in the sample; about 16% occur only once, and about a fifth lies in the top ten. The V and J genes are TRBV7-2 and TRBJ2-3, with a weak D call TRBD2 (6 bases). The TCR was taken from a man younger than 30 who had mild COVID-19 (a few samples of this study predate the infection). Cell type and time point are not known. Sequenced sample: PBMCs or a T cell subset sorted from them (not recorded which). CDR3: CASSLVAGTDTQYF. CDR3 coding DNA: TGTGCCAGCAGCTTGGTAGCGGGCACAGATACGCAGTATTTT. The full variable domain, its missing parts supplied by reference TRBV7-2 and TRBJ2-3, is GAGVSQSPSNKVTEKGKDVELRCDPISGHTALYWYRQSLGQGLEFLIYFQGNSAPDKSGLPSDRFSAERTGGSVSTLTIQRTQQEDSAVYLCASSLVAGTDTQYFGPGTRLTVL.